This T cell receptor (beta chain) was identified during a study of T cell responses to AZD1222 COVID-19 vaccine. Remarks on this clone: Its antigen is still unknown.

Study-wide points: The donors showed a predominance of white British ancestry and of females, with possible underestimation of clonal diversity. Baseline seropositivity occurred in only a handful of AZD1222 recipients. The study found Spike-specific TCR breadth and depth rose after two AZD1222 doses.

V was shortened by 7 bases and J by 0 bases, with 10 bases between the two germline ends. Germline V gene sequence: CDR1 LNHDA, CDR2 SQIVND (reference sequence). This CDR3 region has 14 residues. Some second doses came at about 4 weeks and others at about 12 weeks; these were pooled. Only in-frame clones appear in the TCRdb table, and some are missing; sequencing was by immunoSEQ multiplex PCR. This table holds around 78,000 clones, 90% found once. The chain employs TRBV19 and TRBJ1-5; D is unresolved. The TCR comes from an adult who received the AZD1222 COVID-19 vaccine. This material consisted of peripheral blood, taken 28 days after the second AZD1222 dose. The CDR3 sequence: CASNDAVSNQPQHF. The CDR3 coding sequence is TGTGCCAGTAATGACGCGGTTAGCAATCAGCCCCAGCATTTT.